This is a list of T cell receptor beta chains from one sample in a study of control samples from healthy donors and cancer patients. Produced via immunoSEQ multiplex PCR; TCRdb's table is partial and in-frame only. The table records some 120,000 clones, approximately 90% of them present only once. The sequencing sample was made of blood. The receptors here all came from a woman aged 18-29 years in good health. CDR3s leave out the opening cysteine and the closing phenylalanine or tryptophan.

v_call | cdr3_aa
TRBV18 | ASSPPGQTGSSYEQY
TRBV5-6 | ASSLREGSPLH
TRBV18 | ASSPPNERNYEQY
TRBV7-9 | ASSSGGLAGYTDTQY
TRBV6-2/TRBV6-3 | ASSVPAGRNQPQH
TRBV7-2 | ASSLGPSGETQY
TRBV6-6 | ASSSPPGRDNSPLH
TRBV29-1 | SVLSGGAGANVLT
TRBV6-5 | ASHFEVDTEAF
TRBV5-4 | ASSLFRDRDTGELF
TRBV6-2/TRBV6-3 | ASSYAEETQY
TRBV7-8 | ASSLTGQRGYT
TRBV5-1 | ASSLSSMNTEAF
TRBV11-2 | ASSSTGGDEKLF
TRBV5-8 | ASSPRILPYGYT
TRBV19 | ASSRRNRGTDTQY
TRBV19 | ASSSHSDPSYGYT
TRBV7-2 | ASSLGTSGGRSDTQY
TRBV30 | AFSRTSGSTFTGELF
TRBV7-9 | ASSLAVGSTGELF
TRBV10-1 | ASSAPGTYNEQF
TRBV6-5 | VSSYSVTNTDTQY
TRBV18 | ASSPLPGQPTGELF
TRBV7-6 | ASSFSTGKGGNEKLF
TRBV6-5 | ASRGNFRARTEAF
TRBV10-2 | ASSEIGTHYGYT
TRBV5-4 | ASSFDRVETQY
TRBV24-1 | ATSDSNQPQH
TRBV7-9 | ASSFNRGYGYT
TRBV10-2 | ASRTGAKGDTQY
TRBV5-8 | ASSPGQGWYGNQPQH
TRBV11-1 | ASSFTAGAEAF
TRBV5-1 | ASREGQSSSYEQY
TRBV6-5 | ASSSEPRDYDEQF
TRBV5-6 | ASSYRLATVTTDTQY
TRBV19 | ASSIVAGTSGRDNEQY
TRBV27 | ASSLSTGTGFYEQY
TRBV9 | ASGLYRDRDGEQF
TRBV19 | ASSMTRSGQPREQY
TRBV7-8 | ASSAIGHSNTEAF
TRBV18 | ASSAENTEAF
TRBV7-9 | ASSFIGLAGGPLNIQY
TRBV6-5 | ASSYEDGDSPLH
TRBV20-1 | SASEGPPGANVLT
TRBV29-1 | SVGQGFDEQY
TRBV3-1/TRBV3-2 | ASSQRTVDYGYT
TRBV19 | ASKLREGYSEQF
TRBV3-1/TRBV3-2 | ASSDHPPSGGTDTQY
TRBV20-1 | SASGEQY
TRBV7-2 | ASSFKPTGANTEAF
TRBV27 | ATREGASNQPQH
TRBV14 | ASSLGSWETQY
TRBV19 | ASSEDSYNEQF
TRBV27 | ASNGGLTDTQY
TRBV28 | ASSLSTSGMWEQY
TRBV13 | ASNRGSADTQY
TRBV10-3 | AISESAARPDTQY
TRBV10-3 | AISESSRHLWRADTQY
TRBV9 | ASSVVATGDLTYEQY